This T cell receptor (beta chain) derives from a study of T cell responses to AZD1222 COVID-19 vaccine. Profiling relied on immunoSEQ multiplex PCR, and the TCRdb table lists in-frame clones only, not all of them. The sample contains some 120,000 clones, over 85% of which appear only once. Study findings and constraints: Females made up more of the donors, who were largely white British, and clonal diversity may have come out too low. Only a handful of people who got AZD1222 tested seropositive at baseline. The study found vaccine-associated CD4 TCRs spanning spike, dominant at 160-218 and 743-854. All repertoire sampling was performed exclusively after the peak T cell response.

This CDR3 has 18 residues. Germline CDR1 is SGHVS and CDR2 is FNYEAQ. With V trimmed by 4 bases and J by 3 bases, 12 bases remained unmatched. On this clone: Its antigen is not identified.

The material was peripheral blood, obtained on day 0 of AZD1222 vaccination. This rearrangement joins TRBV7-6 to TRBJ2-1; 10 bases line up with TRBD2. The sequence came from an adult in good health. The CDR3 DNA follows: TGTGCCAGCAGCTCAGTGAGCGGGACTAGCGTCAACTACAATGAGCAGTTCTTC. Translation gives CASSSVSGTSVNYNEQFF.